Listed here are 16 T cell receptor beta chains from one sample, sequenced in a study of vaccination and CD4 T cells after COVID-19. The Oncomine TCR Beta short-read assay sequenced DNA from cultured CD4+ T cells. TCRdb independently ran MiXCR on the PCR reads; one entry per CDR3 protein. The repertoire includes about 15,000 distinct CDR3 sequences, approximately 30% of them detected once, and approximately 10% sits in the top ten. These TCRs are of unknown antigen specificity. Treatment meaning: roughly ten-day PBMC culture with coronavirus spike peptide pools or control peptides (ViraFEST assay). The sample here was CD4+ T cells from blood, cultured in vitro, taken after SARS-CoV-2 vaccination. All receptors derive from a human donor who had recovered from COVID-19.

This clonotype was seen a handful of times. The chain uses TRBV20-1 and TRBJ2-3, with TRBD2 matching over 8 bases. The CDR3 has 12 residues. Trimming cost V 1 base and J 7 bases; bases outside gene matches: 1. Germline V CDR1 and CDR2: DFQATT, SNEGSKA (reference sequence). CDR3 in DNA: TGCAGTGCTAGAGGACTAGCGAATACGCAGTATTTT. Protein product: CSARGLANTQYF.

The chain employs TRBV19 and TRBJ1-6; D is unresolved. This CDR3 is built from 15 residues. The germline V gene encodes CDR1 LNHDA and CDR2 SQIVND (reference sequence). V was shortened by 1 base and J by 6 bases, with 10 bases between the two germline ends. Written as DNA, the CDR3 is TGTGCCAGTAGTATAGCCCGGGGTACTAATTCACCCCTCCACTTT. It yields the protein CASSIARGTNSPLHF.

The chain joins TRBV19 to TRBJ2-3; 11 bases agree with TRBD2. This CDR3 comprises 15 residues. Trimming took 5 bases from V and 3 from J; bases not matched to a gene: 4. CDR1 LNHDA and CDR2 SQIVND come from the germline V gene (reference sequence). CDR3 DNA sequence: TGTGCCAGTAGTCGAGTAGCGGGAGGGACAGATACGCAGTATTTT. Protein sequence: CASSRVAGGTDTQYF.

J is TRBJ1-5 and V is TRBV11-2, with 9 bases matching TRBD1. Germline assignment: CDR1 SGHAT and CDR2 FQNNGV. After removal of 2 bases from V and 6 bases from J, the junction contained 5 bases not matched to a gene. This CDR3 region has 15 residues. The CDR3 nucleotides read TGTGCCAGCAGCTTACCCGGGACAGGGCCTCAGCCCCAGCATTTT. Translated: CASSLPGTGPQPQHF. The whole variable domain, filled in from reference TRBV11-2 and TRBJ1-5, reads EAGVAQSPRYKIIEKRQSVAFWCNPISGHATLYWYQQILGQGPKLLIQFQNNGVVDDSQLPKDRFSAERLKGVDSTLKIQPAKLEDSAVYLCASSLPGTGPQPQHFGDGTRLSIL.

V usage is TRBV9 and J usage is TRBJ2-1, with D tentatively TRBD1 (6 bases). V gave up 0 bases and J gave up 4 bases, with 17 bases separating them. The CDR3 is made up of 17 amino acids. CDR1 SGDLS and CDR2 YYNGEE come from the germline V gene. The CDR3 DNA reads as TGTGCCAGCAGCGTAGTTAACAGGGCGGCCATATACAATGAGCAGTTCTTC. It encodes CASSVVNRAAIYNEQFF. Together with reference TRBV9 and TRBJ2-1, the CDR3 gives the full variable domain: DSGVTQTPKHLITATGQRVTLRCSPRSGDLSVYWYQQSLDQGLQFLIQYYNGEERAKGNILERFSAQQFPDLHSELNLSSLELGDSALYFCASSVVNRAAIYNEQFFGPGTRLTVL.

This clonotype was found a few times. The V gene is TRBV15, the J gene TRBJ2-7; 10 bases align to TRBD2. Trimming took 1 base from V and 5 from J; bases not matched to a gene: 2. The CDR3 has 14 amino acids. The V gene's germline CDR1 is LNHNV and CDR2 YYDKDF (reference sequence). The CDR3 sequence: CATSRVLAGNEQYF. In nucleotides, the CDR3 is TGTGCCACCAGCAGAGTACTAGCGGGAAACGAGCAGTACTTC.

The chain recombines TRBV5-1 with TRBJ2-3; 7 positions agree with TRBD1. V lost 5 bases, J lost 3 bases, and 6 bases stayed unmatched. The CDR3 has 14 residues. Germline CDR1 and CDR2: SGHRS and YFSETQ. The CDR3 region is CASRKQGVTDTQYF. In DNA form, the CDR3 reads TGCGCCAGCAGAAAGCAGGGGGTTACAGATACGCAGTATTTT.

The rearrangement joins TRBV7-3 to TRBJ1-4; D is perhaps TRBD1 (5 bases). CDR1 is SGHTA and CDR2 is FQGTGA in the germline V gene. Trimming took off 6 bases at V and 6 bases at J, with 14 bases between the two ends. The CDR3 runs 14 residues. The CDR3 is CASSRTGGDEKLFF. The CDR3 nucleotides read TGTGCCAGCAGTCGTACCGGGGGGGATGAAAAACTGTTTTTT.

This clonotype was detected only a few times. The genes are TRBV20-1 and TRBJ2-3; TRBD1 aligns across 8 bases. The CDR3 length is 15 residues. With V trimmed by 8 bases and J by 5 bases, 15 bases remained unmatched. The germline V gene encodes CDR1 DFQATT and CDR2 SNEGSKA (reference sequence). As DNA, the CDR3 is TGCAGTTCGCTAGATTCAGGACAGGGCGAAGATACGCAGTATTTT. Protein: CSSLDSGQGEDTQYF.

The genes are TRBV27 and TRBJ2-3; 13 nucleotides line up with TRBD2. Germline V gene lookup returns CDR1 MNHEY and CDR2 SMNVEV (reference sequence). Germline trimming cut 7 bases from V and 2 bases from J; bases unmatched to any gene: 9. The CDR3 consists of 17 residues. CDR3 in amino acids: CASTRRGLAGPTDTQYF. DNA for the CDR3: TGTGCCAGCACCAGAAGGGGACTAGCGGGACCCACAGATACGCAGTATTTT.

This rearrangement joins TRBV7-2 to TRBJ1-3; maybe TRBD1 (6 bases). Trimming took 5 bases from V and 4 from J, leaving 18 bases between them. Germline CDR1 and CDR2: SGHTA and FQGNSA. The CDR3 contains 16 residues. CDR3 region: CASSTRGGGHGNTIYF. The CDR3 coding sequence is TGTGCCAGCAGCACCAGGGGCGGGGGACACGGAAACACCATATATTTT.

The chain has TRBV25-1 and TRBJ1-3; tentative D call: TRBD1 (5 bases). The length of the CDR3 is 14 residues. CDR1 is MGHDK and CDR2 is SYGVNS in the germline V gene. V shed 3 bases and J shed 4 bases, with 10 bases lying between them. CDR3 sequence reads: CASSDSNRGNTIYF. In nucleotides, the CDR3 is TGTGCCAGCAGTGACTCCAACAGGGGAAACACCATATATTTT.

This chain connects TRBV6-2 or TRBV6-3 to TRBJ2-1; possible D gene TRBD2, 5 bases. The CDR3 is made up of 15 amino acids. V was cut by 5 bases and J by 4 bases, with 15 bases left in between. Looked up from germline, CDR1 is MNHEY and CDR2 is SVGEGT. CDR3 DNA: TGTGCCAGCAGTCCCACCTTACTAGGGTACAATGAGCAGTTCTTC. Amino acid sequence: CASSPTLLGYNEQFF.

This chain links TRBV27 with TRBJ2-7; D gene uncertain. The CDR3 has 13 residues. In germline, CDR1 is MNHEY, CDR2 SMNVEV (reference sequence). V gave up 8 bases and J gave up 5 bases, with 16 bases separating them. CDR3: CASSWASRHEQYF. CDR3 bases: TGTGCCAGCTCGTGGGCTAGTAGGCACGAGCAGTACTTC.

The table lists this clonotype with a count of one. The chain recombines TRBV28 with TRBJ2-1; D gene uncertain. The CDR3 spans 12 residues. From germline, CDR1 is MDHEN and CDR2 SYDVKM. Deletions cut 5 bases from V and 8 bases from J, with 10 bases between. The CDR3 region has the DNA TGTGCCAGCAGTCCCCTCCCGTATGAGCAGTTCTTC. Its translation is CASSPLPYEQFF.

The chain is built from TRBV28 and TRBJ2-6; no clear D gene. Germline-derived CDR1 and CDR2 are MDHEN and SYDVKM. The V gene lost 5 bases and the J gene lost 4 bases, with 6 bases spanning the gap. The CDR3 is made up of 13 amino acids. CDR3 in DNA: TGTGCCAGCAGTAATTCCGGGGCCAACGTCCTGACTTTC. Translated: CASSNSGANVLTF.